These T cell receptor beta chains were read from a single sample in a study of spatial heterogeneity in lung cancer. One entry per CDR3 protein, called by TCRdb with MiXCR from the 5' RACE reads. The sample has thousands of distinct CDR3 sequences; about 10% are singletons. The material was lung tumor tissue, obtained at surgery. All receptors derive from a female donor with early-stage non-small cell lung cancer. CDR3s include the opening cysteine and the closing phenylalanine or tryptophan. A D gene is named only where the DNA matches it firmly. Rows give clone size only sometimes, using once, few, many, or a class for an expanded clone.

V	size	D	J	CDR3
TRBV7-2	few	NA	TRBJ2-3	CASSPRRTDTQYF
TRBV19	few	NA	TRBJ1-5	CASSIVDRTGQPQHF
TRBV11-2	medium-sized	TRBD1	TRBJ1-4	CASSLAGGAGEKLFF
TRBV2	few	NA	TRBJ1-4	CASGGRGGNEKLFF
TRBV20-1	medium-sized	NA	TRBJ1-2	CSALQTASYGYTF
TRBV5-6	many	TRBD1	TRBJ1-2	CASSLPGQPDGYTF
TRBV2	medium-sized	NA	TRBJ1-5	CASQREGNQPQHF
TRBV28	medium-sized	NA	TRBJ1-2	CASSIPGRNYGYTF
TRBV11-3	medium-sized	TRBD2	TRBJ2-7	CASGSSGDLYEQYF
TRBV30	NA	TRBD1	TRBJ1-5	CAWSPTGVGNQPQHF
TRBV5-1	many	NA	TRBJ2-3	CASRRAISGDTQYF
TRBV18	many	NA	TRBJ2-5	CASSPQGCETQYF
TRBV28	NA	TRBD2	TRBJ2-5	CASSSPAGLAEETQYF
TRBV5-1	large	NA	TRBJ1-1	CASSMVLWGTEAFF
TRBV7-2	few	TRBD2	TRBJ2-5	CASSFYPGLERETQYF
TRBV3-1	medium-sized	NA	TRBJ2-1	CASSRIIHEQFF
TRBV11-1	NA	TRBD1	TRBJ2-3	CASSRWTGGTDTQYF
TRBV5-6	few	NA	TRBJ1-1	CASSLNPGGNTEAFF
TRBV9	few	NA	TRBJ2-1	CASSVGSTQFSYNEQFF
TRBV19	few	NA	TRBJ2-7	CASSSQLRGTYEQYF
TRBV30	NA	NA	TRBJ2-7	CAWSVLATGPSAEQYF
TRBV27	many	NA	TRBJ1-2	CASRDSLAYGYTF
TRBV5-1	many	TRBD1	TRBJ2-5	CASSSLQAQGAGETQYF
TRBV5-1	NA	TRBD1	TRBJ2-1	CASSLTGGYNEQFF
TRBV7-9	NA	NA	TRBJ1-1	CASSLQGRAGEAFF
TRBV11-3	NA	NA	TRBJ2-7	CASSSGDGDEQYF
TRBV6-5	few	NA	TRBJ1-5	CASTTGNQPQHF
TRBV27	medium-sized	TRBD1	TRBJ1-2	CASSLMTGGADGYTF
TRBV6-6	NA	NA	TRBJ2-1	CASSPRVDEQFF
TRBV5-1	NA	NA	TRBJ1-1	CASSVAVMNTEAFF
TRBV7-3	many	NA	TRBJ1-2	CASGDGYGYTF
TRBV9	medium-sized	NA	TRBJ1-1	CASSVDRNMNTEAFF
TRBV2	medium-sized	NA	TRBJ1-6	CASNRNQNYNSPLHF
TRBV12-3/TRBV12-4	NA	TRBD1	TRBJ1-5	CASSSHRGHSNQPQHF
TRBV2	NA	NA	TRBJ1-3	CASSESASAGNTIYF
TRBV30	medium-sized	NA	TRBJ2-2	CAWRPSYRTGELFF
TRBV19	medium-sized	NA	TRBJ1-6	CASSSTRSSYNSPLHF
TRBV4-2	NA	NA	TRBJ2-3	CASSQPPTDTQYF
TRBV27	many	NA	TRBJ2-2	CASSFRFDTGELFF
TRBV6-5	NA	NA	TRBJ2-3	CASSYQASADTQYF
TRBV23-1	NA	TRBD1	TRBJ2-7	CASSHPDRGRWTYEQYF
TRBV7-7	NA	NA	TRBJ2-1	CASSPSRGDRFRYNEQFF
TRBV20-1	NA	NA	TRBJ1-1	CSATFRGRGTEAFF
TRBV7-6	NA	NA	TRBJ1-1	CASSFRGNTEAFF
TRBV20-1	few	TRBD1	TRBJ1-6	CSAHDRGTPLHF
TRBV27	NA	TRBD2	TRBJ2-3	CASSPWRGGRDTQYF